These T cell receptor beta chains were read from a single sample in a study of neoadjuvant nivolumab and ipilimumab in lung cancer. Profiling relied on immunoSEQ multiplex PCR, and the TCRdb table lists in-frame clones only, not all of them. The repertoire holds about 38,000 clones, with 89% as singletons. The specimen was peripheral blood, collected before neoadjuvant nivolumab, alone or with ipilimumab. Receptor source: an adult with non-small cell lung cancer. CDR3s include the opening cysteine and the closing phenylalanine or tryptophan. The order of the fields is J gene, D gene, V gene, clone size, CDR3 DNA, CDR3 protein. The D gene is left open where the match is weak. The size entry is marked missing in some rows and otherwise reads once, few, many or a size class.

TRBJ1-5 | NA | TRBV18 | NA | TGTGCCAGCTCACCCGGACCAGAGCTAAATCAGCCCCAGCATTTT | CASSPGPELNQPQHF
TRBJ2-7 | TRBD1 | TRBV27 | few | TGTGCCAGCAGCGGGACAGGGAGCTCCTACGAGCAGTACTTC | CASSGTGSSYEQYF
TRBJ2-3 | NA | TRBV29-1 | NA | TGCAGCGTCTTTGGAGGGCCTTCTAGCACAGATACGCAGTATTTT | CSVFGGPSSTDTQYF
TRBJ1-4 | TRBD1 | TRBV5-1 | NA | TGCGCCAGCAGCACAGGGGGAGTCATCACTAATGAAAAACTGTTTTTT | CASSTGGVITNEKLFF
TRBJ1-1 | NA | TRBV27 | NA | TGTGCCAGCAGTTTGATAGGGGGTCGTATTACTGAAGCTTTCTTT | CASSLIGGRITEAFF
TRBJ2-5 | NA | TRBV6-1 | NA | TGTGCCAGCAGTGAAGTCGCTCGGGGGCAAGAGACCCAGTACTTC | CASSEVARGQETQYF
TRBJ1-1 | TRBD1 | TRBV2 | NA | TGTGCCAGCAGTGTCGTGACAGGGCGAAAGACTGAAGCTTTCTTT | CASSVVTGRKTEAFF
TRBJ2-3 | TRBD2 | TRBV5-1 | once | TGCGCCAGCAGCTTGGGGAGCGGGACCACAGATACGCAGTATTTT | CASSLGSGTTDTQYF
TRBJ1-2 | TRBD1 | TRBV28 | NA | TGTGCCAGCAGAGTAGGACAGGGAACCTATGGCTACACCTTC | CASRVGQGTYGYTF
TRBJ2-3 | NA | TRBV9 | NA | TGTGCCAGCAGCGCGGGACTCGGGCCCACAGATACGCAGTATTTT | CASSAGLGPTDTQYF
TRBJ2-7 | NA | TRBV6-5 | few | TGTGCCAGCAGTCCCGGGACCTACGAGCAGTACTTC | CASSPGTYEQYF
TRBJ2-3 | TRBD2 | TRBV5-1 | NA | TGCGCCAGCAGCTACACTAGCGGGTCTTACACAGATACGCAGTATTTT | CASSYTSGSYTDTQYF
TRBJ2-7 | NA | TRBV19 | NA | TGTGCCAGTAGTCTACACCAAGGCCTCACCGGCGAGCAGTACTTC | CASSLHQGLTGEQYF
TRBJ2-7 | TRBD2 | TRBV7-8 | NA | TGTGCCAGCAGTCAACCTATCCCCCTGACTAGCGGGAGGGGGTCCAGCTCCTACGAGCAGTACTTC | CASSQPIPLTSGRGSSSYEQYF
TRBJ2-1 | TRBD1 | TRBV5-1 | NA | TGCGCCAGCAGCTTGGGACCGACAGGGGGTAATGAGCAGTTCTTC | CASSLGPTGGNEQFF
TRBJ2-5 | TRBD2 | TRBV4-3 | NA | TGCGCCAGCAGCCAAGGACTAGCCCCAGAGACCCAGTACTTC | CASSQGLAPETQYF
TRBJ2-1 | TRBD2 | TRBV4-1 | NA | TGCGCCAGCAGCCAAGTTGTCTCGGCGGGAGCTATCGATGAGCAGTTCTTC | CASSQVVSAGAIDEQFF
TRBJ2-1 | TRBD2 | TRBV29-1 | NA | TGCAGCGTTGAAGGTAGCGGGATACGCTACAATGAGCAGTTCTTC | CSVEGSGIRYNEQFF
TRBJ1-5 | NA | TRBV19 | NA | TGTGCCAGTAGTCTCCAGGGGTACGGTCAGCCCCAGCATTTT | CASSLQGYGQPQHF
TRBJ2-3 | NA | TRBV10-1 | NA | TGCGCCAGCAGTGGGGAAGGGATTAGCACAGATACGCAGTATTTT | CASSGEGISTDTQYF
TRBJ1-2 | NA | TRBV18 | NA | TGTGCCAGCTCACCGTCTGGGGGCGGATTGGGCGGCTACACCTTC | CASSPSGGGLGGYTF
TRBJ2-3 | NA | TRBV4-3 | NA | TGCGCCAGCAGCCAACAGGCTACTTACCGGGACGTAGCTAATACGCAGTATTTT | CASSQQATYRDVANTQYF
TRBJ2-1 | TRBD2 | TRBV2 | NA | TGTGCCAGCAATCCCGGGACTAGCGCCAATGAGCAGTTCTTC | CASNPGTSANEQFF